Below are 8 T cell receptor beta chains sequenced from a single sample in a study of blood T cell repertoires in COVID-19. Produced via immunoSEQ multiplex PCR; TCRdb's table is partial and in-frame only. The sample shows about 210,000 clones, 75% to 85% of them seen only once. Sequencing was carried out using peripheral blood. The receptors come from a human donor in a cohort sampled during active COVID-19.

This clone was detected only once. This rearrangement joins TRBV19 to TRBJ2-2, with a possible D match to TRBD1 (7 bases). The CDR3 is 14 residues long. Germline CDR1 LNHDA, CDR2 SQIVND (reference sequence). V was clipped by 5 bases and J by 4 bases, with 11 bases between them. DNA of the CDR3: TGTGCCAGTAGTGCGGGGACAGTCACCGGGGAGCTGTTTTTT. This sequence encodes CASSAGTVTGELFF.

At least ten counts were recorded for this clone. The CDR3 DNA reads as TGTGCCACCAGGGACAGGGGCAACACTGAAGCTTTCTTT. The encoded protein is CATRDRGNTEAFF. The V and J genes are TRBV24-1 and TRBJ1-1, with TRBD1 identical over 9 bases. CDR1 is KGHDR, CDR2 SFDVKD, per germline. This CDR3 is 13 amino acids long. The J segment lost 2 bases and the V segment lost 7 bases, leaving 1 base of the junction unmatched.

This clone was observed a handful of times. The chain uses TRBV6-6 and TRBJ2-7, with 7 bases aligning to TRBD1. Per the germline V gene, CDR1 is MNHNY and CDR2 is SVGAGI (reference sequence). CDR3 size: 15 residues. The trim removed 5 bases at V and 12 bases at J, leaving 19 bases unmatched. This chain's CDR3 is CASSQLRDSRPWLYF. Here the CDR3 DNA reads TGTGCCAGCAGTCAACTCCGGGACAGCAGACCTTGGCTGTACTTC.

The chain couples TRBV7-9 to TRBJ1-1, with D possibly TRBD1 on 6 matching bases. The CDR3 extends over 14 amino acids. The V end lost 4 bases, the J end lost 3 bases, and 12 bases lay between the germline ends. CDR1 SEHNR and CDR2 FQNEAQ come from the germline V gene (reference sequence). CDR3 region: CASSSTGPYTEAFF. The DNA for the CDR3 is TGTGCCAGCAGCTCAACAGGGCCGTACACTGAAGCTTTCTTT.

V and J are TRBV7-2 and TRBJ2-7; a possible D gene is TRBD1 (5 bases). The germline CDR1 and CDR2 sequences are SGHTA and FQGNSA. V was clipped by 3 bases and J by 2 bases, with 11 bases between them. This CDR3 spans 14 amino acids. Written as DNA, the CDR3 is TGTGCCAGCAGCTTGGACACCTTCACCTACGAGCAGTACTTC. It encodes CASSLDTFTYEQYF.

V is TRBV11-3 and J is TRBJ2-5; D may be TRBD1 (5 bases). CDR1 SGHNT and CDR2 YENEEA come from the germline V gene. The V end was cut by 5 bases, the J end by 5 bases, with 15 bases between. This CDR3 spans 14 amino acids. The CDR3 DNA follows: TGTGCCAGCAGCCCCTATGGGTCAGGGGAGACCCAGTACTTC. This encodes CASSPYGSGETQYF.

The CDR3 nucleotides read TGTGCCAGCTCACTAGGGGGTGCAGATACGCAGTATTTT. Translation gives CASSLGGADTQYF. V gene TRBV18 combines with J gene TRBJ2-3; the D gene is possibly TRBD1 (6 bases). V was pared by 4 bases and J by 4 bases, with 9 bases between. The V gene's germline CDR1 is KGHSH and CDR2 LQKENI. The CDR3 covers 13 residues.

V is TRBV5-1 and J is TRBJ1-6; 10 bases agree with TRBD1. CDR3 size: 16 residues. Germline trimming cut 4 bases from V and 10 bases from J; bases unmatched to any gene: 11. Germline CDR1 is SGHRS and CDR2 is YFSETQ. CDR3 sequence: CASSETGTGVGSPLHF. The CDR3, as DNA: TGCGCCAGCAGCGAAACCGGGACAGGGGTCGGGTCACCCCTCCACTTT.